This TCR beta chain was captured in a study of Ad26.COV2.S vaccination and SARS-CoV-2 variants. Treatment indicated: around 19 received Ad26.COV2.S at low or high dose, single or two shots; about 5 received placebo; per-sample allocation not given. At day 63 after the first vaccine or placebo injection, samples were drawn. The count of this clone is one. As yet, its antigen is unknown. The CDR3 totals 18 residues. The ends lost 4 bases at V and 9 bases at J; junction bases unmatched: 13. Germline V gives CDR1 SGHKS, CDR2 YYEKEE (reference sequence). Data came from immunoSEQ multiplex PCR; TCRdb stores just in-frame clones and leaves some out. The sample carries 300,000 to 400,000 clones, about nine tenths recorded once. General study points: The study found similar non-spike TCR breadth in vaccine and placebo recipients.

This specimen consisted of peripheral blood, obtained in a trial of Ad26.COV2.S vaccine versus placebo. The rearrangement uses TRBV5-5 and TRBJ2-1, with TRBD2 identical over 16 bases. The receptor comes from a person aged 18-60 years who received the Ad26.COV2.S COVID-19 vaccine or a placebo. The CDR3 DNA follows: TGTGCCAGCAGCCCCACCGGGACTAGCGGGGGGGCCACTGGTGAGCAGTTCTTC. Translation: CASSPTGTSGGATGEQFF.